The 3 T cell receptor beta chains in this list originate from one sample, sequenced in a study of T cells in Graves' hyperthyroidism and ophthalmopathy. Template material for amplifying TCR beta CDR3 regions consisted of RNA transcripts. The HTBI primer set was used in a first-round RT-PCR of the TCR CDR3. TCRdb re-called the multiplex PCR reads with MiXCR, one entry per CDR3 protein. The sample gives 190,000 or so distinct CDR3 sequences, around 19% of which show up once; approximately 40% is in the top ten. The sample taken for sequencing was blood. Receptors originate from a man between 40 and 49 years old with Graves' hyperthyroidism.

The chain uses TRBV24-1 and TRBJ1-5; 7 bases fit TRBD1. V was pared by 3 bases and J by 6 bases, with 4 bases of the junction left unmatched. This CDR3 has 14 amino acids. CDR1 and CDR2 (germline): KGHDR, SFDVKD. The CDR3 sequence: CATSDAGTAQPQHF. In nucleotides, the CDR3 is TGTGCCACCAGTGATGCTGGGACAGCTCAGCCCCAGCATTTT.

Regarding this clonotype: Mismatch with germline at one junction end may stem from a read error. The chain has TRBV7-7 and TRBJ2-5, with TRBD2 identical over 7 bases. The CDR3 is 15 residues long. CDR1 is SSHAT, CDR2 FNYEAQ, per germline (reference sequence). This CDR3 reads CASSFGASGQETQYF. CDR3 sequence (DNA): TGTGCTAGCAGCTTTGGGGCTAGCGGACAAGAGACCCAGTACTTC.

This clonotype was recorded many times. The chain is built from TRBV5-6 and TRBJ2-7, with TRBD1 identical over 7 bases. The CDR3 covers 15 residues. V lost 4 bases, J lost 1 base, and 8 bases stayed unmatched. CDR1 and CDR2 from the germline V gene are SGHDT and YYEEEE. CDR3 protein: CASSQQGTLSYEQYF. The CDR3 DNA reads as TGTGCCAGCAGCCAACAGGGGACGCTTTCCTACGAGCAGTACTTC.